This T cell receptor (beta chain) comes out of a study of tumor T cells in aggressive B-cell lymphoma. Germline-derived CDR1 and CDR2 are MNHEY and SMNVEV (reference sequence). This CDR3 spans 14 amino acids. V was cut by 5 bases and J by 0 bases, with 11 bases left in between. The protocol was immunoSEQ multiplex PCR, while the TCRdb copy is restricted to in-frame clones and leaves out a portion. Of around 6,000 clones listed, approximately 88% are singletons. The rearrangement joins TRBV27 to TRBJ2-7, with unresolved D. Sequencing input: tumor tissue. The origin of this receptor is an adult with diffuse large B cell lymphoma. Some clones in this sample may be carry-over from other donors' samples. This CDR3 is CASSPHRVSYEQYF. The DNA for the CDR3 is TGTGCCAGCAGTCCGCACAGAGTCTCCTACGAGCAGTACTTC.